This TCR beta chain is drawn from a study of blood T cell repertoires in COVID-19. Study summary: The samples span acute and convalescent COVID-19 from the United States, Italy and Spain. The analysed material was cDNA or gDNA that came from T cells, B-cell-depleted T cells, or PBMCs.

Methods used by the authors: The assay estimated nucleated cells by amplifying reference gene primers. Method: immunoSEQ multiplex PCR; TCRdb's copy keeps in-frame clones and lacks some. The D gene and trimming were derived from the DNA, and the V and J assignments and clone size from that table. The sample contains around 120,000 clones, less than 85% of which appear only once. In germline, CDR1 is MNHEY, CDR2 SMNVEV (reference sequence). The length of the CDR3 is 14 residues. With 6 bases clipped from V and 4 bases from J, the junction kept 5 bases outside the gene matches. The chain carries TRBV27 and TRBJ2-1; 8 bases agree with TRBD2. This clonotype was sampled from a man in his forties or fifties with acute or convalescent COVID-19. Sequencing was carried out using peripheral blood. CDR3 sequence (DNA): TGTGCCAGCAGCCCGGGACTAGAGTACAATGAGCAGTTCTTC. Protein product: CASSPGLEYNEQFF.